This T cell receptor (beta chain) was identified in a study of blood T cell repertoires in COVID-19 (TCRdb year 2020). Regarding the study in general: Collaborator samples came from the United States, Italy and Spain and covered acute and convalescent phases of COVID-19. HLA class I and class II types, where available, came from metadata supplied by the sample provider rather than from assay-based typing. The material from the prospective study consisted of cDNA or gDNA derived from T cells, B-cell-depleted T cells, or PBMCs. The samples were drawn from the first 160 participants of the ongoing ImmuneRACE study and from over 950 subjects provided by 6 global collaborators. The dataset comprised deeply sampled blood TCRbeta repertoires from subjects exposed to, actively infected with, or recovered from COVID-19. The repertoires were released in a freely available public database intended as a resource for research on the immune response to SARS-CoV-2. Sample metadata almost always included a de-identified subject ID, COVID-19 status, age in years and sex. Paper-wide results and their limitations: How much clinical and demographic metadata was included differed by source and by participant, and the metadata was provided uncurated.

V is cut by 2 bases and J by 6 bases, and the space between the germline ends is 9 bases. From the cysteine through the phenylalanine, the CDR3 covers 13 amino acids. Just CDR3 DNA is preserved here, 39 bases in frame from base 1. The germline V gene sets CDR1 to SGHTA and CDR2 to FQGTGA. Each collaborating institution followed its own protocols to collect whole blood in K2EDTA tubes. For TCRbeta analysis, collaborators shipped samples in one of three forms: frozen whole blood, isolated PBMCs, or DNA extracted from either of those sample types. About this clone: Its recognized antigen is unknown. No quality values exist for individual bases; no much larger clone is one base distant.

TCRbeta CDR3 regions were amplified from genomic DNA by means of the immunoSEQ Assay, a bias-controlled multiplex PCR. The study's processing was this. Nucleated cell counts per sample were estimated from amplification of reference gene primers within the assay. To quantify the absolute abundance of each unique TCRbeta CDR3 rearrangement, sequence reads were collapsed and filtered. Productive Simpson clonality was computed per sample as the square root of Simpson's diversity index over productive rearrangements. TCRdb limited this immuneACCESS table to in-frame rearrangements with V and J called. A share of clones is missing; checked studies link under half to unresolved V genes, and the rest is unexplained. V, J and clone size are those of that table, while D and trimming were read from the DNA. The sample includes approximately 150,000 clones, with 83% observed a single time. The top ten clones comprise roughly 2% of the sample.

This clonotype was sampled from a woman aged 80 or older with acute or convalescent COVID-19. Material for sequencing was peripheral blood. Recombination linked TRBV7-3 to TRBJ2-3, with no confidently assigned D gene. The sequenced DNA: TGTGCCAGCAGCTTATCTAGTTTCGATACGCAGTATTTT. It specifies CASSLSSFDTQYF.